A single sample gave rise to the 21 T cell receptor beta chains below, sequenced in a study of human T cells and chemical hapten exposure. One entry per CDR3 protein, called by TCRdb with MiXCR from the RACE reads. The sample holds around 160,000 distinct CDR3 sequences, approximately 14% seen once. Time point in this sample: patch test 1, 2 weeks after DPC sensitization. As to treatment: therapeutic diphenylcyclopropenone sensitization with weekly scalp DPC. The sample here was whole blood, taken in connection with sensitization to the hapten diphenylcyclopropenone (DPC). The receptors derive from a woman in her 30s with alopecia areata. Some clones in this sample may be carry-over from other donors' samples.

This clonotype has just a few counts. The CDR3 nucleotides are TGTGCCAGCACCGAACGCTTGAACACTGAAGCTTTCTTT. This translates into CASTERLNTEAFF. The chain is built from TRBV7-2 and TRBJ1-1; D unclear. The CDR3 covers 13 residues. V lost 7 bases and J lost 0, with 9 bases in between. Germline V lookup: CDR1 SGHTA, CDR2 FQGNSA.

The chain joins TRBV12-3 or TRBV12-4 to TRBJ1-6, with a possible D match to TRBD1 (5 bases). This CDR3 spans 15 amino acids. Trimming took off 5 bases at V and 5 bases at J, with 13 bases between the two ends. CDR3 in DNA: TGTGCCAGCAGTGGGGACGGTTCACATAATTCACCCCTCCACTTT. Translating it yields CASSGDGSHNSPLHF.

The gene calls are TRBV27 and TRBJ2-7; D is uncertain. Germline lookup yields CDR1 MNHEY and CDR2 SMNVEV (reference sequence). The CDR3 loop spans 12 amino acids. The V gene lost 5 bases and the J gene lost 9 bases, with 14 bases spanning the gap. CDR3 DNA: TGTGCCAGCAGTCCCAGAGCCGGCGGGCAGTACTTC. Translated, it gives CASSPRAGGQYF.

The V and J genes are TRBV11-3 and TRBJ2-3; D perhaps matches TRBD2 (6 bases). The V end was cut by 5 bases, the J end by 8 bases, with 14 bases between. CDR3 length equals 13 residues. Germline lookup yields CDR1 SGHNT and CDR2 YENEEA. The CDR3, as DNA: TGTGCCAGCAGCCGACGGGACTCCCCTACGCAGTATTTT. Translated, it gives CASSRRDSPTQYF.

This clonotype was recorded at least ten times. The V call is TRBV11-2, the J call TRBJ2-5; no clear D gene. CDR3 length: 14 amino acids. The germline gives CDR1 SGHAT, CDR2 FQNNGV. V dropped 5 bases and J dropped 1 base, with 11 bases sitting between them. DNA of the CDR3: TGTGCCAGCAGCCGAATAAATTTCCAAGAGACCCAGTACTTC. Translating gives CASSRINFQETQYF.

The rearrangement joins TRBV27 to TRBJ1-1; 7 bases agree with TRBD1. V was pared by 5 bases and J by 4 bases, with 7 bases of the junction left unmatched. Germline V gives CDR1 MNHEY, CDR2 SMNVEV (reference sequence). This CDR3 contains 14 residues. The CDR3 loop is CASSGTALGTEAFF. CDR3 DNA: TGTGCCAGCAGTGGGACAGCCTTAGGCACTGAAGCTTTCTTT.

The rearrangement links TRBV10-3 to TRBJ2-6; D tentatively fits TRBD1 or TRBD2 (5 bases each). The germline V and J ends were trimmed by 10 bases and 0 bases, with 25 bases remaining between them. The CDR3 covers 19 residues. Looked up from germline, CDR1 is ENHRY and CDR2 is SYGVKD. In nucleotides, the CDR3 is TGTGCCACCCAGCCTTCTTCAGGGCGAGAGGGCTCTGGGGCCAACGTCCTGACTTTC. Amino acids: CATQPSSGREGSGANVLTF.

This chain connects TRBV20-1 to TRBJ2-7; TRBD2 agrees at 8 bases. The CDR3 sequence is 11 residues long. V lost 5 bases, J lost 4 bases, and 1 base stayed unmatched. Looked up from germline, CDR1 is DFQATT and CDR2 is SNEGSKA (reference sequence). This CDR3 is CSAGTSYEQYF. For the CDR3, the DNA is TGCAGTGCTGGGACTAGTTACGAGCAGTACTTC.

V and J are TRBV19 and TRBJ2-1, with 7 bases that match TRBD2. Losses at the gene ends were 10 bases for V and 7 bases for J; bases not matched to a gene: 7. Germline V gene sequence: CDR1 LNHDA, CDR2 SQIVND (reference sequence). The CDR3 is 12 residues long. CDR3 coding DNA: TGTGCCACCCGGGGGGTCTATAATGAGCAGTTCTTC. Its translation: CATRGVYNEQFF.

The V gene is TRBV5-4, the J gene TRBJ2-6; possibly TRBD1 for D (5 bases). The V and J ends lost 0 bases and 2 bases respectively, with 12 bases between them. This CDR3 is built from 17 residues. The germline V gene has CDR1 SGHNT and CDR2 YYREEE (reference sequence). The CDR3 DNA reads as TGTGCCAGCAGCTTGGAAAGGGGTCGAACTGGGGCCAACGTCCTGACTTTC. The encoded protein is CASSLERGRTGANVLTF.

The rearrangement links TRBV20-1 to TRBJ2-5; D remains unclear. V lost 0 bases to trimming and J lost 1 base, with 9 bases between them. The CDR3 length is 14 residues. Germline values: CDR1 DFQATT, CDR2 SNEGSKA (reference sequence). CDR3: CSARDENPQETQYF. The DNA of the CDR3 is TGCAGTGCTAGAGATGAGAACCCCCAAGAGACCCAGTACTTC.

The rearrangement joins TRBV12-3 or TRBV12-4 to TRBJ2-1; maybe TRBD2 (6 bases). V lost 4 bases and J lost 0, with 16 bases in between. The CDR3 length is 17 residues. The CDR3 protein is CASSSPAGQSSYNEQFF. Written as DNA, the CDR3 is TGTGCCAGCAGTTCTCCAGCGGGCCAAAGCTCCTACAATGAGCAGTTCTTC.

In its sample, this clonotype was seen a few times. The V gene is TRBV6-6, the J gene TRBJ2-3; tentatively, D is TRBD2 (5 bases). Germline V gene sequence: CDR1 MNHNY, CDR2 SVGAGI (reference sequence). CDR3 length: 12 residues. The germline V and J ends were trimmed by 8 bases and 3 bases, with 9 bases remaining between them. The CDR3 region has the DNA TGTGCCAGCGGGCGGGTTACAGATACGCAGTATTTT. It yields the protein CASGRVTDTQYF.

This clonotype was picked up many times. The rearrangement joins TRBV9 to TRBJ2-1; possibly TRBD1 for D (6 bases). CDR3 length equals 13 residues. The ends were cut back, 3 bases at V and 9 bases at J, with 13 bases in the middle. Germline-derived CDR1 and CDR2 are SGDLS and YYNGEE. CDR3 residues: CASSGGQWTEQFF. Written as DNA, the CDR3 is TGTGCCAGCAGCGGGGGACAATGGACTGAGCAGTTCTTC.

The rearrangement links TRBV5-6 to TRBJ1-2, with D unresolved. V was cut by 0 bases and J by 3 bases, with 9 bases left in between. CDR1 and CDR2 (germline): SGHDT, YYEEEE. This CDR3 is 14 amino acids long. In nucleotides, the CDR3 is TGTGCCAGCAGCTTGGTTAGACTCCACTATGGCTACACCTTC. Translation: CASSLVRLHYGYTF.

As regards this clonotype: Mismatch with germline at one junction end may stem from a read error. The rearrangement uses TRBV7-9 and TRBJ1-1, with D unresolved. The V gene's germline CDR1 is SEHNR and CDR2 FQNEAQ (reference sequence). The CDR3 is made up of 13 amino acids. The chain's CDR3 is CTSSQGRDTEAFF. The CDR3 coding sequence is TGTACCAGCAGCCAAGGACGCGACACTGAAGCTTTCTTT.

A few counts support this clonotype. The rearrangement uses TRBV3-1 and TRBJ2-1; D remains unclear. The V and J ends lost 4 bases and 13 bases respectively, with 17 bases between them. Germline CDR1 is LGHDT and CDR2 is YNNKEL (reference sequence). CDR3 size: 13 residues. CDR3 amino acids: CASSLTDAELQFF. Written as DNA, the CDR3 is TGTGCCAGCAGCCTTACGGACGCCGAGCTACAGTTCTTC.

CDR3 coding DNA: TGTGCCAGCAGCTTAGGGGGACAGGGGTTCCAGCCCCAGCATTTT. Translating it yields CASSLGGQGFQPQHF. V usage is TRBV7-9 and J usage is TRBJ1-5; 10 bases match TRBD1. Germline V gene data show CDR1 as SEHNR and CDR2 as FQNEAQ (reference sequence). With V trimmed by 1 base and J by 7 bases, 4 bases remained unmatched. The CDR3 loop spans 15 amino acids.

This clonotype was seen only a few times. The chain couples TRBV29-1 to TRBJ1-2, with a tentative D call TRBD1 (6 bases). The V end lost 3 bases, the J end lost 4 bases, and 9 bases lay between the germline ends. Germline assignment: CDR1 SQVTM and CDR2 ANQGSEA. The CDR3 has 12 amino acids. The CDR3 is CSVDRGFYGYTF. The CDR3 bases are TGCAGCGTTGACAGGGGATTCTATGGCTACACCTTC.

The chain employs TRBV3-1 and TRBJ1-3, with a weak D call TRBD1 (5 bases). The CDR3 has 15 residues. The V and J ends lost 2 bases and 0 bases respectively, with 8 bases between them. The germline CDR1 and CDR2 sequences are LGHDT and YNNKEL (reference sequence). The CDR3 DNA follows: TGTGCCAGCAGCCAAACGACAGACTCTGGAAACACCATATATTTT. Translating it yields CASSQTTDSGNTIYF. The full variable domain, completed using reference TRBV3-1 and TRBJ1-3, is DTAVSQTPKYLVTQMGNDKSIKCEQNLGHDTMYWYKQDSKKFLKIMFSYNNKELIINETVPNRFSPKSPDKAHLNLHINSLELGDSAVYFCASSQTTDSGNTIYFGEGSWLTVV.

This rearrangement joins TRBV7-2 to TRBJ2-2; a weak D match, TRBD2 (5 bases). Trimming cost V 3 bases and J 2 bases, with 13 bases left between them. Germline V gene data show CDR1 as SGHTA and CDR2 as FQGNSA. The CDR3 has 16 amino acids. The CDR3 nucleotides are TGTGCCAGCAGCTTGTGGGTTAGCGAAAACACCGGGGAGCTGTTTTTT. Protein product: CASSLWVSENTGELFF.